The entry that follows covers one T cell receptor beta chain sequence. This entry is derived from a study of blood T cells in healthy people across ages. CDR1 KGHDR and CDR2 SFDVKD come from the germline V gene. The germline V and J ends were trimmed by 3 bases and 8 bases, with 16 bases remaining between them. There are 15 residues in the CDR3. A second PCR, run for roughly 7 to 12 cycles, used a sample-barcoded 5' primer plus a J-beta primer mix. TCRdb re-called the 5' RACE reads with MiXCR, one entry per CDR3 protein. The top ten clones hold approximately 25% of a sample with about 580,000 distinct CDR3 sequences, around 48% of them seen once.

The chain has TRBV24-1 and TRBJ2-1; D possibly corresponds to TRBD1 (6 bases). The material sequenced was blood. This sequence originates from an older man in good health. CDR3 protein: CATSDQDSLVYEQFF. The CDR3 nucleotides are TGTGCCACCAGTGATCAGGACAGCCTGGTATATGAGCAGTTCTTC.